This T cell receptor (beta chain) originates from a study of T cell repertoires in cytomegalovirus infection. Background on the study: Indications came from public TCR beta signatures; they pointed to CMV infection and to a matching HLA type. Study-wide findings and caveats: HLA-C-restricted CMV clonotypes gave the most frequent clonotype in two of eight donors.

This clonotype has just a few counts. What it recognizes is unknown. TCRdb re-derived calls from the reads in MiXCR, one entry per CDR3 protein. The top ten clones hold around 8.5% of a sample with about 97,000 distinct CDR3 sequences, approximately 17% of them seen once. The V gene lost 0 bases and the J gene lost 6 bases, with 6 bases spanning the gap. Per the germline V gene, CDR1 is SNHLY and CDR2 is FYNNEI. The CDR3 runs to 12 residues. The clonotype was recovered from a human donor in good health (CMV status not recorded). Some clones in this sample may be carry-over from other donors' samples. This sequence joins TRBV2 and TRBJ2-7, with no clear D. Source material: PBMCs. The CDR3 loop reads CASSEAVPEQYF. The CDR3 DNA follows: TGTGCCAGCAGTGAAGCGGTCCCCGAGCAGTACTTC.